These 31 T cell receptor beta chains came from one sample sequenced in a study of shared T cell receptors in the human thymus. Sequenced by immunoSEQ multiplex PCR; TCRdb stores in-frame clones only, minus some. The sample includes almost 550,000 clones, around 82% of them seen just once. This sample also belongs to another study, concerning human thymus T cells.

Material for sequencing was thymocytes. The receptors derive from a boy in the first two years of life with a congenital heart defect.

The rearrangement uses TRBV5-1 and TRBJ2-6; D may be TRBD2 (6 bases). The CDR3 is 15 residues long. V lost 5 bases to trimming and J lost 2 bases, with 11 bases between them. CDR1 SGHRS and CDR2 YFSETQ come from the germline V gene. CDR3 loop: CASRQGGTGANVLTF. The CDR3, as DNA: TGCGCCAGCAGGCAGGGAGGTACTGGGGCCAACGTCCTGACTTTC.

The gene calls are TRBV4-2 and TRBJ2-1; the D gene is possibly TRBD1 (6 bases). Germline-derived CDR1 and CDR2 are LGHNA and YNFKEQ. V was clipped by 0 bases and J by 7 bases, with 16 bases between them. The CDR3 consists of 16 residues. The CDR3 nucleotides are TGTGCCAGCAGCCAAGACCCCGTGGGGGCGCGAAATGAGCAGTTCTTC. The encoded protein is CASSQDPVGARNEQFF.

This clone was seen just once. The chain carries TRBV11-3 and TRBJ1-4; 10 nucleotides agree with TRBD1. V dropped 1 base and J dropped 8; count of bases not matched to a gene: 13. This CDR3 contains 18 residues. The V gene's germline CDR1 is SGHNT and CDR2 YENEEA. CDR3 in amino acids: CASSLGGWTGGKWEKLFF. The CDR3 nucleotides read TGTGCCAGCAGCTTAGGGGGCTGGACAGGGGGAAAATGGGAAAAACTGTTTTTT.

The chain joins TRBV7-2 to TRBJ1-4; tentative D call: TRBD1 (6 bases). The CDR3 loop spans 15 amino acids. Trimming stripped 4 bases from V and 6 bases from J, with 15 bases between. The germline V gene encodes CDR1 SGHTA and CDR2 FQGNSA. CDR3 loop: CASSSPTGRDEKLFF. The CDR3 region has the DNA TGTGCCAGCAGCTCCCCGACAGGACGGGATGAAAAACTGTTTTTT.

This chain joins TRBV6-1 and TRBJ2-1; 8 bases map to TRBD1. The CDR3 has 14 residues. The V segment lost 3 bases and the J segment 7 bases; nucleotides outside the gene matches: 5. Looked up from germline, CDR1 is MNHNS and CDR2 is SASEGT. CDR3 protein: CASSDRGRWNEQFF. The CDR3 nucleotides are TGTGCCAGCAGTGACAGGGGGCGATGGAATGAGCAGTTCTTC.

The J gene is TRBJ1-4, the V gene TRBV6-1; a possible D gene is TRBD1 (6 bases). This CDR3 is built from 14 residues. V lost 8 bases, J lost 6 bases, and 16 bases lay in between. Germline-derived CDR1 and CDR2 are MNHNS and SASEGT. This chain's CDR3 is CASEGQGRDEKLFF. The CDR3 nucleotides read TGTGCCAGCGAGGGGCAGGGGAGGGATGAAAAACTGTTTTTT.

The CDR3 sequence is CASSKGDRQGGSYEQYF. The CDR3 coding sequence is TGTGCCAGCAGCAAAGGGGATAGACAGGGAGGATCCTACGAGCAGTACTTC. The gene calls are TRBV21-1 and TRBJ2-7; the table's D call of TRBD1 was not tested on the DNA. TRBV21-1 is reported as a pseudogene. This CDR3 contains 17 residues.

This clone was counted between two and nine times. The chain has TRBV4-3 and TRBJ1-1; D remains ambiguous. The ends were cut back, 1 base at V and 5 bases at J, with 23 bases in the middle. The CDR3 sequence is 18 residues long. Germline V gene data show CDR1 as LGHNA and CDR2 as YSLEER. CDR3 coding DNA: TGCGCCAGCAGCCAAGTTTCGGCCTCGAGGGTTAGTAATACTGAAGCTTTCTTT. Its protein product is CASSQVSASRVSNTEAFF.

In its sample, this clone was seen once. This chain uses TRBV11-3 with TRBJ2-1, with 8 bases lining up with TRBD2. The CDR3 covers 16 residues. V lost 0 bases and J lost 6; bases outside the gene matches: 7. Germline V gives CDR1 SGHNT, CDR2 YENEEA. This chain's CDR3 is CASSLEAGTRGNEQFF. CDR3 nucleotide sequence: TGTGCCAGCAGCTTAGAGGCCGGGACTAGAGGCAATGAGCAGTTCTTC. Full variable domain (missing parts from reference TRBV11-3 and TRBJ2-1): EAGVVQSPRYKIIEKKQPVAFWCNPISGHNTLYWYLQNLGQGPELLIRYENEEAVDDSQLPKDRFSAERLKGVDSTLKIQPAELGDSAVYLCASSLEAGTRGNEQFFGPGTRLTVL.

The chain recombines TRBV4-2 with TRBJ2-1, with D perhaps matching TRBD2 (5 bases). Germline lookup yields CDR1 LGHNA and CDR2 YNFKEQ. Trimming removed 1 base from V and 8 bases from J, with 6 bases in between. The CDR3 is made up of 12 amino acids. CDR3 protein: CASSQARDEQFF. CDR3 sequence (DNA): TGTGCCAGCAGCCAAGCGAGGGATGAGCAGTTCTTC.

This clone came up once. This chain joins TRBV6-5 and TRBJ2-2; TRBD1 matches at 7 bases. Looked up from germline, CDR1 is MNHEY and CDR2 is SVGAGI. The CDR3 is 14 amino acids. Trimming took 5 bases from V and 4 from J; bases not matched to a gene: 4. The DNA for the CDR3 is TGTGCCAGCAGTGAGACAGGGATCACCGGGGAGCTGTTTTTT. It yields the protein CASSETGITGELFF.

The chain joins TRBV29-1 to TRBJ2-7; TRBD1 agrees at 9 bases. The length of the CDR3 is 12 residues. Germline lookup yields CDR1 SQVTM and CDR2 ANQGSEA. The junction had 8 bases not matched to a gene; V was cut back by 7 bases and J by 7 bases. The CDR3 nucleotides read TGCAGCGGACAGGGGGGGACCAGGGAGCAGTACTTC. This translates into CSGQGGTREQYF.

This clone was detected a few times. The chain joins TRBV6-6 to TRBJ2-7; 9 bases are a match to TRBD1. The V gene's germline CDR1 is MNHNY and CDR2 SVGAGI (reference sequence). Trimming cost V 8 bases and J 1 base; bases outside gene matches: 9. The CDR3 has 15 residues. As DNA, the CDR3 is TGTGCCAGCCGTACCGGGACAGGGCGTTCCTACGAGCAGTACTTC. Amino acids: CASRTGTGRSYEQYF.

This chain joins TRBV7-2 and TRBJ2-2; tentative D call: TRBD2 (6 bases). With 5 bases removed from V and 3 bases from J, the gap between germline ends came to 16 bases. The CDR3 has 16 residues. Germline CDR1 and CDR2: SGHTA and FQGNSA. In nucleotides, the CDR3 is TGTGCCAGCAGCGCACGTCTAGCGAGAGACACCGGGGAGCTGTTTTTT. Protein sequence: CASSARLARDTGELFF.

This chain uses TRBV11-2 with TRBJ2-7, with D possibly being TRBD1 (6 bases). This CDR3 has 15 residues. The V gene lost 2 bases and the J gene lost 3 bases, with 14 bases spanning the gap. Germline loops: CDR1 SGHAT, CDR2 FQNNGV. CDR3 loop: CASSLRAGEYYEQYF. CDR3 coding DNA: TGTGCCAGCAGCTTACGGGCAGGGGAATACTACGAGCAGTACTTC.

This clone was seen more than once but under ten times. The V and J genes are TRBV4-1 and TRBJ2-3, with a possible D match to TRBD1 (6 bases). The germline V gene encodes CDR1 MGHRA and CDR2 YSYEKL. The V end was cut by 0 bases, the J end by 0 bases, with 16 bases between. The CDR3 spans 18 residues. For the CDR3, the DNA is TGCGCCAGCAGCCAAGAAGTAGTCGGGACAACTAGCACAGATACGCAGTATTTT. This translates into CASSQEVVGTTSTDTQYF.

The chain carries TRBV15 and TRBJ2-7; D is perhaps TRBD2 (7 bases). CDR1 is LNHNV, CDR2 YYDKDF, per germline (reference sequence). V was cut by 1 base and J by 6 bases, with 22 bases left in between. The CDR3 has 17 amino acids. CDR3 nucleotides: TGTGCCACCAGCAGAGGCCCTTGGGGGGGGCCCCCGGGCGAGCAGTACTTC. It encodes CATSRGPWGGPPGEQYF. The complete variable domain, with remaining parts taken from reference TRBV15 and TRBJ2-7, reads DAMVIQNPRYQVTQFGKPVTLSCSQTLNHNVMYWYQQKSSQAPKLLFHYYDKDFNNEADTPDNFQSRRPNTSFCFLDIRSPGLGDTAMYLCATSRGPWGGPPGEQYFGPGTRLTVT.

J is TRBJ2-7 and V is TRBV6-1; 7 positions match TRBD2. V lost 6 bases, J lost 2 bases, and 10 bases stayed unmatched. Germline lookup yields CDR1 MNHNS and CDR2 SASEGT. The CDR3 runs 15 residues. The CDR3 bases are TGTGCCAGCAGGGGCTCTAGCGGAGGGGCCTACGAGCAGTACTTC. It encodes CASRGSSGGAYEQYF.

The chain recombines TRBV5-1 with TRBJ2-3, with TRBD2 matching 11 bases. Germline V CDR1 and CDR2: SGHRS, YFSETQ. The V and J ends lost 0 bases and 4 bases, in that order; junction bases with no gene match: 7. This CDR3 region has 17 residues. Here the CDR3 DNA reads TGCGCCAGCAGCTTGGGTGTTAGCGGGAGGGGCGCAGATACGCAGTATTTT. Translating gives CASSLGVSGRGADTQYF.

This chain connects TRBV5-6 to TRBJ2-7; a weak D match, TRBD1 (6 bases). Deletions cut 0 bases from V and 6 bases from J, with 16 bases between. The CDR3 spans 15 residues. Germline V CDR1 and CDR2: SGHDT, YYEEEE. This chain's CDR3 is CASSLAYRARGEQYF. CDR3 bases: TGTGCCAGCAGCTTGGCCTACAGGGCGAGGGGCGAGCAGTACTTC.

This chain links TRBV10-1 with TRBJ1-1; TRBD1 agrees at 8 bases. V lost 6 bases, J lost 2 bases, and 2 bases stayed unmatched. There are 13 residues in the CDR3. The germline V gene encodes CDR1 WNHNN and CDR2 SYGVQD (reference sequence). The CDR3 is CASRGQANTEAFF. CDR3 nucleotides: TGCGCCAGCAGGGGACAGGCCAACACTGAAGCTTTCTTT.

The chain uses TRBV4-3 and TRBJ2-7; 16 nucleotides agree with TRBD2. The junction had 11 bases not matched to a gene; V was cut back by 1 base and J by 5 bases. Germline lookup yields CDR1 LGHNA and CDR2 YSLEER. The CDR3 loop spans 19 amino acids. In DNA, the CDR3 is TGCGCCAGCAGCCAAGGGGGACTAGCGGGAGGGCCGAGAGGGGACGAGCAGTACTTC. Its translation: CASSQGGLAGGPRGDEQYF.

This chain links TRBV25-1 with TRBJ2-4, with D uncertain. The CDR3 spans 16 residues. Germline CDR1 is MGHDK and CDR2 is SYGVNS. V lost 3 bases, J lost 1 base, and 13 bases lay in between. DNA of the CDR3: TGTGCCAGCAGTGACCGTGGAGTCGGGGCCAAAAACATTCAGTACTTC. Its protein product is CASSDRGVGAKNIQYF.

The chain employs TRBV25-1 and TRBJ1-1; D possibly corresponds to TRBD1 (5 bases). From germline, CDR1 is MGHDK and CDR2 SYGVNS. This CDR3 is 16 amino acids long. The V and J ends lost 3 bases and 3 bases respectively, with 17 bases between them. The CDR3 here is CASSENDRPFDTEAFF. Written as DNA, the CDR3 is TGTGCCAGCAGTGAGAACGACAGACCCTTCGACACTGAAGCTTTCTTT.

This chain uses TRBV2 with TRBJ2-3; D not certain. V lost 0 bases and J lost 8, with 12 bases in between. Looked up from germline, CDR1 is SNHLY and CDR2 is FYNNEI. The CDR3 runs 14 residues. CDR3 coding DNA: TGTGCCAGCAGTGAAGCGTACTGCCTAACTACGCAGTATTTT. Translation: CASSEAYCLTTQYF.

The J gene is TRBJ1-5, the V gene TRBV5-5; no clear D gene. The CDR3 totals 13 residues. The V and J ends lost 4 bases and 4 bases respectively, with 9 bases between them. Germline-derived CDR1 and CDR2 are SGHKS and YYEKEE (reference sequence). Here the CDR3 reads CASSVAGNQPQHF. The CDR3 nucleotides read TGTGCCAGCAGCGTCGCCGGGAATCAGCCCCAGCATTTT.

The chain uses TRBV19 and TRBJ2-7; 10 nucleotides agree with TRBD1. Germline V gene sequence: CDR1 LNHDA, CDR2 SQIVND (reference sequence). Trimming cost V 5 bases and J 1 base; bases outside gene matches: 11. There are 17 residues in the CDR3. CDR3 nucleotides: TGTGCCAGTAGTGCCCCGGGACAGGGGATTCGTTCCTACGAGCAGTACTTC. This codes for CASSAPGQGIRSYEQYF.

The chain combines TRBV19 with TRBJ2-5, with 8 bases identical to TRBD2. With V trimmed by 8 bases and J by 2 bases, 10 bases remained unmatched. Germline CDR1 LNHDA, CDR2 SQIVND (reference sequence). The CDR3 totals 15 residues. In nucleotides, the CDR3 is TGTGCCAGTCGTTCTCGACTAGCGATACAAGAGACCCAGTACTTC. It translates to CASRSRLAIQETQYF.

The chain couples TRBV30 to TRBJ2-1; TRBD2 matches at 9 bases. J lost 5 bases, V lost 3 bases, and 11 bases had no gene match. The CDR3 runs 16 residues. Germline CDR1 is GTSNPN and CDR2 is SVGIG (reference sequence). The CDR3 spells CAWSFRPGLAHNEQFF. The CDR3 DNA follows: TGTGCCTGGAGCTTCCGACCGGGACTAGCACACAATGAGCAGTTCTTC.

The chain is built from TRBV28 and TRBJ2-7, with D maybe TRBD2 (5 bases). The CDR3 contains 15 residues. V dropped 3 bases and J dropped 2 bases, with 14 bases sitting between them. CDR1 is MDHEN and CDR2 is SYDVKM in the germline V gene. CDR3 sequence (DNA): TGTGCCAGCAGTTTGTTCAGCGGCCACACCTACGAGCAGTACTTC. Its protein product is CASSLFSGHTYEQYF. Together with reference TRBV28 and TRBJ2-7, the CDR3 gives the full variable domain: DVKVTQSSRYLVKRTGEKVFLECVQDMDHENMFWYRQDPGLGLRLIYFSYDVKMKEKGDIPEGYSVSREKKERFSLILESASTNQTSMYLCASSLFSGHTYEQYFGPGTRLTVT.

The chain combines TRBV6-4 with TRBJ2-2; 7 nucleotides agree with TRBD1. From germline, CDR1 is MRHNA and CDR2 SNTAGT. V dropped 4 bases and J dropped 6; count of bases not matched to a gene: 5. CDR3 size: 14 residues. CDR3 nucleotides: TGTGCCAGCAGTGGAGGGGGCGCGCCCGGGGAGCTGTTTTTT. It specifies CASSGGGAPGELFF.